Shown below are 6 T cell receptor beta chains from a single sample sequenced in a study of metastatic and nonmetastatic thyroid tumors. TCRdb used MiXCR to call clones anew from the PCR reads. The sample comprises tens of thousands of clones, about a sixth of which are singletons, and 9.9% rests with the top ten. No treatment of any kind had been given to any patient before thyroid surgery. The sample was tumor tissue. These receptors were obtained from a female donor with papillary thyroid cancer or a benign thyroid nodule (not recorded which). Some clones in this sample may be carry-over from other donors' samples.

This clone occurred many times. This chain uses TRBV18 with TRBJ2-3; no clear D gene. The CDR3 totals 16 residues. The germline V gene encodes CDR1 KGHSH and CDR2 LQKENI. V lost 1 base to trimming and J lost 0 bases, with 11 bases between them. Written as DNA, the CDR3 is TGTGCCAGCTCACCACAGGGATCTTTAAGCACAGATACGCAGTATTTT. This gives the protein CASSPQGSLSTDTQYF. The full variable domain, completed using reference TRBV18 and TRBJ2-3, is NAGVMQNPRHLVRRRGQEARLRCSPMKGHSHVYWYRQLPEEGLKFMVYLQKENIIDESGMPKERFSAEFPKEGPSILRIQQVVRGDSAAYFCASSPQGSLSTDTQYFGPGTRLTVL.

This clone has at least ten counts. CDR3 loop: CASSGTFLSYEQYF. CDR3 in DNA: TGTGCCAGCAGTGGGACTTTCCTATCCTACGAGCAGTACTTC. This chain links TRBV2 with TRBJ2-7, with D possibly being TRBD2 (5 bases). The CDR3 is made up of 14 amino acids. Germline V lookup: CDR1 SNHLY, CDR2 FYNNEI. Between the trimmed V and J ends, which lost 4 bases and 1 base, there was a span of 11 bases.

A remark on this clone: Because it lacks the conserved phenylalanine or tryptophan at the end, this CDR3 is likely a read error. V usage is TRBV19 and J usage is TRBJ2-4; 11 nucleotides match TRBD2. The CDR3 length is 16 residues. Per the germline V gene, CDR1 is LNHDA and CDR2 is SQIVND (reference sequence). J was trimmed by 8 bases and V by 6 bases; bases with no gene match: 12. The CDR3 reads CASRNSGRGYRYIQYS. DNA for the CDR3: TGTGCCAGTAGGAATAGCGGGAGGGGATATAGATACATTCAGTACTCC.

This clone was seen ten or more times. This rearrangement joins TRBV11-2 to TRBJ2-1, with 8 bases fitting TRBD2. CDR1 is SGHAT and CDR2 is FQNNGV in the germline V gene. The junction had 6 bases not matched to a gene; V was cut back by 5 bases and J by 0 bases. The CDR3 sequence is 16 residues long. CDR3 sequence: CASSPIAGSSYNEQFF. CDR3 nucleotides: TGTGCCAGCAGCCCCATAGCGGGGAGCTCCTACAATGAGCAGTTCTTC.

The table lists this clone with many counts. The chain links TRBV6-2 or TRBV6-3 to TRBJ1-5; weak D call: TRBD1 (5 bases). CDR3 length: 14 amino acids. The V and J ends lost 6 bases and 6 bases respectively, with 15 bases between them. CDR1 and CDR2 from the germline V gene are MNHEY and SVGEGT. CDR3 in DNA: TGTGCCAGCAGCCCAGGGACGGCCGGTCAGCCCCAGCATTTT. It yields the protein CASSPGTAGQPQHF.

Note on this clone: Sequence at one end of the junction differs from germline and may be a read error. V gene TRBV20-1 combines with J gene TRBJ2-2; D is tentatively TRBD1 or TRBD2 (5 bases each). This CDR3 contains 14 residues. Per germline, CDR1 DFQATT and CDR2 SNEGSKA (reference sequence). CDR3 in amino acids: CSAIRGDFSGEPFF. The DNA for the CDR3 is TGCAGTGCTATACGGGGCGATTTCTCCGGGGAGCCGTTTTTT.